These 30 T cell receptor beta chains were all obtained from the same sample, sequenced in a study of T-cell memory formation after mild COVID-19. Via MiXCR, TCRdb re-called the 5' RACE reads, giving one row per CDR3 protein. Here the sample spans under 150,000 distinct CDR3 sequences, roughly 20% being singletons. Sequences were obtained from PBMCs or a T cell subset sorted from them (not recorded which). Receptors were obtained from a man aged 18 to 35 who had mild COVID-19 (a few samples of this study predate the infection). Cell type and time point are not known.

The chain couples TRBV20-1 to TRBJ2-4; 14 positions agree with TRBD2. The CDR3 spans 18 residues. Germline V gene data show CDR1 as DFQATT and CDR2 as SNEGSKA (reference sequence). V lost 6 bases and J lost 0; bases outside the gene matches: 10. CDR3 sequence reads: CSADGLAGGRIAKNIQYF. The CDR3 DNA reads as TGCAGTGCCGATGGACTAGCGGGGGGCCGTATAGCCAAAAACATTCAGTACTTC.

This clonotype was seen a handful of times. The V and J genes are TRBV6-2 or TRBV6-3 and TRBJ2-1, with 7 bases matching TRBD1. This CDR3 is 14 amino acids long. The trim removed 6 bases at V and 10 bases at J, leaving 12 bases unmatched. CDR1 and CDR2 from the germline V gene are MNHEY and SVGEGT. CDR3 amino acids: CASSRTQGRREQFF. CDR3 coding DNA: TGTGCCAGCAGCAGGACACAGGGGCGTAGGGAGCAGTTCTTC.

V is TRBV19 and J is TRBJ1-5; D is possibly TRBD1 (5 bases). CDR3 length: 15 residues. Germline V gene sequence: CDR1 LNHDA, CDR2 SQIVND (reference sequence). V was clipped by 6 bases and J by 2 bases, with 14 bases between them. Here the CDR3 reads CASRWQGGGNQPQHF. CDR3 nucleotide sequence: TGTGCCAGTAGGTGGCAGGGCGGTGGCAATCAGCCCCAGCATTTT. Using reference TRBV19 and TRBJ1-5 for the parts outside the CDR3, the full variable domain is DGGITQSPKYLFRKEGQNVTLSCEQNLNHDAMYWYRQDPGQGLRLIYYSQIVNDFQKGDIAEGYSVSREKKESFPLTVTSAQKNPTAFYLCASRWQGGGNQPQHFGDGTRLSIL.

This sequence joins TRBV12-3 or TRBV12-4 and TRBJ1-2; possible D gene TRBD1, 5 bases. Trimming stripped 1 base from V and 7 bases from J, with 13 bases between. This CDR3 spans 14 amino acids. CDR3 nucleotide sequence: TGTGCCAGCAGTTTAGGTCTCGGGGGGAGTGGCTACACCTTC. Translated, it gives CASSLGLGGSGYTF.

This clonotype was picked up a small number of times. The CDR3 DNA is TGTGCCAGCAGCCAAACCCAGGGTGGTCCCTCTTCACCCCTCCACTTT. It encodes CASSQTQGGPSSPLHF. The chain uses TRBV4-2 and TRBJ1-6; maybe TRBD1 (5 bases). The CDR3 consists of 16 residues. CDR1 and CDR2 from the germline V gene are LGHNA and YNFKEQ. Trimming left V 2 bases short and J 9 bases short, with 17 bases between.

V gene TRBV12-3 or TRBV12-4 combines with J gene TRBJ2-7; no clear D. V shed 0 bases and J shed 2 bases, with 8 bases lying between them. The CDR3 spans 14 residues. DNA for the CDR3: TGTGCCAGCAGTTTAGCGTTGGGCCCCTACGAGCAGTACGTC. Protein sequence: CASSLALGPYEQYV.

The chain is built from TRBV9 and TRBJ2-2; possible D gene TRBD2, 6 bases. The ends were cut back, 2 bases at V and 1 base at J, with 6 bases in the middle. The length of the CDR3 is 14 residues. Germline V gives CDR1 SGDLS, CDR2 YYNGEE. CDR3 sequence reads: CASSVRGNTGELFF. In DNA form, the CDR3 reads TGTGCCAGCAGCGTGCGGGGGAACACCGGGGAGCTGTTTTTT.

The count of this clonotype is one. This chain joins TRBV12-3 or TRBV12-4 and TRBJ2-3; 10 bases are a match to TRBD2. J lost 2 bases, V lost 2 bases, and 1 base had no gene match. This CDR3 is built from 15 residues. As DNA, the CDR3 is TGTGCCAGCAGTTTACTAGCGGGGGTCACAGATACGCAGTATTTT. Its protein is CASSLLAGVTDTQYF.

This clonotype was detected a few times. The V call is TRBV20-1, the J call TRBJ2-3, with TRBD2 matching over 9 bases. The CDR3 has 17 amino acids. The V and J ends lost 4 bases and 4 bases, in that order; junction bases with no gene match: 15. The germline CDR1 and CDR2 sequences are DFQATT and SNEGSKA (reference sequence). CDR3 nucleotides: TGCAGTGCTAAGCCCCCCGGGGGGACTAGCTTGCCAGATACGCAGTATTTT. Translating it yields CSAKPPGGTSLPDTQYF.

In its sample, this clonotype was seen a few times. The CDR3 sequence: CASSLTGSLSYEQYV. CDR3 in DNA: TGTGCCAGCAGCTTGACAGGGTCTCTTTCCTACGAGCAGTACGTC. The chain recombines TRBV5-5 with TRBJ2-7, with D maybe TRBD1 (6 bases). The germline V gene has CDR1 SGHKS and CDR2 YYEKEE (reference sequence). The V and J ends lost 1 base and 1 base respectively, with 12 bases between them. There are 15 residues in the CDR3.

This chain joins TRBV3-1 and TRBJ2-5, with D possibly TRBD1 on 6 matching bases. V was trimmed by 2 bases and J by 6 bases, leaving 13 bases between them. The germline gives CDR1 LGHDT, CDR2 YNNKEL (reference sequence). This CDR3 has 14 amino acids. CDR3: CASSQTTGHQTQYF. For the CDR3, the DNA is TGTGCCAGCAGCCAAACGACAGGTCATCAGACCCAGTACTTC.

This clonotype was counted only a few times. The genes are TRBV2 and TRBJ2-7; tentative D call: TRBD1 (5 bases). The CDR3 runs to 14 residues. V lost 3 bases and J lost 0, with 9 bases in between. Germline V gene sequence: CDR1 SNHLY, CDR2 FYNNEI. Written as DNA, the CDR3 is TGTGCCAGCAGTGAGACAGCTAGCTCCTACGAGCAGTACTTC. This sequence encodes CASSETASSYEQYF.

CDR3 amino acids: CASSPHPGQHRGAFF. CDR3 nucleotides: TGTGCCAGCAGCCCGCACCCTGGACAGCACCGGGGAGCTTTCTTT. The V and J genes are TRBV6-5 and TRBJ1-1; the D gene is possibly TRBD1 (6 bases). The CDR3 has 15 residues. Looked up from germline, CDR1 is MNHEY and CDR2 is SVGAGI. V was trimmed by 6 bases and J by 10 bases, leaving 24 bases between them.

This clonotype was seen a handful of times. This chain connects TRBV15 to TRBJ1-5, with D tentatively TRBD1 (5 bases). Germline values: CDR1 LNHNV, CDR2 YYDKDF (reference sequence). The CDR3 has 15 amino acids. V lost 6 bases and J 6 bases, leaving 18 bases between the germline ends. As DNA, the CDR3 is TGTGCCACCAGTCCCATTAAGGGCAGGGCTCAGCCCCAGCATTTT. Residues: CATSPIKGRAQPQHF.

The table lists this clonotype with a few counts. The chain joins TRBV27 to TRBJ1-5, with D perhaps TRBD1 (6 bases). The V gene's germline CDR1 is MNHEY and CDR2 SMNVEV (reference sequence). This CDR3 is built from 14 residues. Trimming pared 5 bases from V and 6 bases from J, leaving 14 bases between. Here the CDR3 reads CASSGQSSGQPQHF. CDR3 nucleotides: TGTGCCAGCAGTGGACAGTCCTCGGGTCAGCCCCAGCATTTT.

In the case of this clonotype: One end of the junction fails to match germline, which may point to a read error. This rearrangement joins TRBV7-6 to TRBJ2-6, with TRBD2 identical over 8 bases. Germline CDR1 is SGHVS and CDR2 is FNYEAQ. The CDR3 spans 15 residues. The CDR3, as DNA: TGTTCCAGCAGCTCGGGGGGGGCTGGGGCCAACGTCCTGACTTTC. Amino acids: CSSSSGGAGANVLTF.

The sample holds a few counts of this clonotype. The DNA for the CDR3 is TGTGCCAGCAGCCCTGGTGGCCAGATCTATGGCTACACCTTC. It yields the protein CASSPGGQIYGYTF. J is TRBJ1-2 and V is TRBV7-9; D is ambiguous. The length of the CDR3 is 14 residues. Trimming took 5 bases from V and 4 from J, leaving 14 bases between them. Germline assignment: CDR1 SEHNR and CDR2 FQNEAQ (reference sequence).

V is TRBV6-4 and J is TRBJ2-1; TRBD2 matches 10 bases. After removal of 2 bases from V and 6 bases from J, the junction contained 4 bases not matched to a gene. CDR1 is MRHNA and CDR2 is SNTAGT in the germline V gene. The CDR3 spans 15 residues. CDR3 residues: CASSDKSSGGNEQFF. The DNA of the CDR3 is TGTGCCAGCAGTGACAAGTCTAGCGGGGGCAATGAGCAGTTCTTC.

V usage is TRBV7-9 and J usage is TRBJ2-4; the D gene is possibly TRBD2 (5 bases). The CDR3 extends over 13 amino acids. Between the trimmed V and J ends, which lost 5 bases and 8 bases, there was a span of 13 bases. Per germline, CDR1 SEHNR and CDR2 FQNEAQ (reference sequence). The CDR3 is CASSLKNGDIQYF. The CDR3 coding sequence is TGTGCCAGCAGCCTTAAGAACGGGGACATTCAGTACTTC.

This chain uses TRBV4-3 with TRBJ2-1, with D perhaps TRBD1 (5 bases). Trimming stripped 2 bases from V and 9 bases from J, with 17 bases between. CDR1 and CDR2 from the germline V gene are LGHNA and YSLEER. CDR3 length: 15 amino acids. The CDR3 nucleotides read TGCGCCAGCAGCCAAACCTACATGGGGCTGGTTGAGCAGTTCTTC. It is translated as CASSQTYMGLVEQFF.

The rearrangement links TRBV4-3 to TRBJ1-2; no definite D call. The V end lost 1 base, the J end lost 5 bases, and 11 bases lay between the germline ends. The CDR3 contains 14 residues. CDR1 and CDR2 (germline): LGHNA, YSLEER. CDR3 protein: CASSQGGGEYGYTF. Here the CDR3 DNA reads TGCGCCAGCAGCCAAGGGGGTGGGGAATATGGCTACACCTTC.

The chain has TRBV4-1 and TRBJ1-1, with 7 bases fitting TRBD1. CDR3 length equals 16 residues. V lost 0 bases to trimming and J lost 2 bases; unmatched junction nucleotides: 6. CDR1 is MGHRA, CDR2 YSYEKL, per germline. CDR3 in amino acids: CASSQDVTGRNTEAFF. CDR3 DNA: TGCGCCAGCAGCCAAGATGTGACAGGGAGAAACACTGAAGCTTTCTTT.

V is TRBV29-1 and J is TRBJ1-3; D uncertain. From germline, CDR1 is SQVTM and CDR2 ANQGSEA. V lost 7 bases, J lost 0 bases, and 10 bases lay in between. CDR3 size: 13 residues. This CDR3 reads CSAYGYSGNTIYF. The CDR3 region has the DNA TGCAGCGCTTACGGTTACTCTGGAAACACCATATATTTT.

The chain carries TRBV5-4 and TRBJ1-2; TRBD1 is a possible D gene (5 bases). V lost 0 bases and J 0 bases, leaving 6 bases between the germline ends. Germline CDR1 reads SGHNT; CDR2 reads YYREEE (reference sequence). This CDR3 has 14 residues. CDR3: CASSLGGSNYGYTF. Written as DNA, the CDR3 is TGTGCCAGCAGCTTGGGGGGGTCTAACTATGGCTACACCTTC.

This clonotype appeared a few times. The chain joins TRBV6-2 or TRBV6-3 to TRBJ2-6, with D possibly being TRBD1 (5 bases). The CDR3 spans 16 residues. Germline V lookup: CDR1 MNHEY, CDR2 SVGEGT. Trimming took off 5 bases at V and 0 bases at J, with 11 bases between the two ends. CDR3 coding DNA: TGTGCCAGCAGTGGGCAGGGCGACTCTGGGGCCAACGTCCTGACTTTC. This translates into CASSGQGDSGANVLTF.

The chain links TRBV12-3 or TRBV12-4 to TRBJ2-1; D might be TRBD2 (7 bases). This CDR3 region has 11 residues. V lost 7 bases, J lost 15 bases, and 16 bases lay in between. Here the CDR3 reads CASTLGGARFF. In DNA form, the CDR3 reads TGTGCCAGCACCCTAGGGGGGGCGCGGTTCTTC.

The V and J genes are TRBV6-6 and TRBJ1-1, with unresolved D. Trimming removed 10 bases at V and 1 base at J, with 10 bases between. Germline CDR1 and CDR2: MNHNY and SVGAGI (reference sequence). The CDR3 consists of 12 residues. The CDR3 spells CAIQDQNTEAFF. CDR3 sequence (DNA): TGTGCCATCCAGGATCAGAACACTGAAGCTTTCTTT.

The rearrangement joins TRBV4-1 to TRBJ1-1; 8 positions agree with TRBD1. V was clipped by 3 bases and J by 8 bases; unmatched bases: 5. Germline V lookup: CDR1 MGHRA, CDR2 YSYEKL. This CDR3 is built from 13 residues. CDR3 nucleotides: TGCGCCAGCAGCCAGACGACAGGGGTGGAAGCTTTCTTT. Translated, it gives CASSQTTGVEAFF.

The chain joins TRBV27 to TRBJ1-1, with TRBD1 as a possible D gene (6 bases). Germline-derived CDR1 and CDR2 are MNHEY and SMNVEV (reference sequence). Between the trimmed V and J ends, which lost 5 bases and 5 bases, there was a span of 15 bases. This CDR3 spans 14 amino acids. The chain's CDR3 is CASSPGQRRTEAFF. The CDR3 DNA follows: TGTGCCAGCAGTCCCGGACAGAGAAGAACTGAAGCTTTCTTT.

The chain links TRBV6-6 to TRBJ1-1, with unresolved D. Germline CDR1 reads MNHNY; CDR2 reads SVGAGI (reference sequence). Trimming removed 7 bases at V and 4 bases at J, with 7 bases between. CDR3 length equals 11 residues. CDR3 loop: CASTLGTEAFF. The CDR3 region has the DNA TGTGCCAGCACCCTGGGCACTGAAGCTTTCTTT.